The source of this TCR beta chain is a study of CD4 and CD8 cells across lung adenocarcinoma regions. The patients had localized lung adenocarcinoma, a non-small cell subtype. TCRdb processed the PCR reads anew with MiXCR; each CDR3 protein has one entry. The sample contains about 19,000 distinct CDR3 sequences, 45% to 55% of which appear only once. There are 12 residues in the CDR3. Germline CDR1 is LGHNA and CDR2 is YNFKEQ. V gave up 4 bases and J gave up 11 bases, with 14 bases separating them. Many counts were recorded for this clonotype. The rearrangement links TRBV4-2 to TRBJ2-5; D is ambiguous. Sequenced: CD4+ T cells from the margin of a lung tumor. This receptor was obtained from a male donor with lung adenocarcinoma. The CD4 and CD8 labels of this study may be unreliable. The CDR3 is CASSRPPGEQYF. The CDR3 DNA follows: TGTGCCAGCAGCCGACCCCCCGGTGAGCAGTACTTC.